This T cell receptor (beta chain) is from a study of T cells after posttransplantation cyclophosphamide. The study's findings and limits: Recipient CMV seropositivity and CMV reactivation strongly tracked TRB clonality. Skin or GI-infiltrating T cells shared few TRB sequences with blood.

Some clones are missing from TCRdb's copy, which holds only in-frame ones; the method was immunoSEQ multiplex PCR. The table records approximately 40,000 clones, roughly 78% of them present only once. The length of the CDR3 is 11 residues. Germline loops: CDR1 DFQATT, CDR2 SNEGSKA (reference sequence). For this clone: Its antigen is currently unknown.

Treatment was busulfan-fludarabine conditioning, a marrow graft, and cyclophosphamide on days +3 and +4. This sample comprised CD4+ T cells sorted from blood, obtained roughly 250 weeks after a stem cell transplant with posttransplant cyclophosphamide. This receptor was obtained from a female patient in her 40s who received an allogeneic stem cell transplant from a related donor, was CMV-positive, and had no GVHD. Some T cells may originate from the graft donor. The chain couples TRBV20-1 to TRBJ2-1; no clear D. The CDR3 DNA is TGCGCGGCCCTCCACGGCAATGAGCAGTTCTTC. It is translated as CAALHGNEQFF.